Below are 9 T cell receptor beta chains sequenced from a single sample in a study of blood T cell repertoires in COVID-19 (dated by TCRdb to 2018 to 2020). Libraries were constructed by the immunoSEQ multiplex PCR assay. In its TCRdb copy, this immuneACCESS table keeps in-frame sequences only and misses some clones. Where compared with another copy, unresolved V genes explain less than half of these, and the others have no known cause. Within this sample are 200,000 to 250,000 clones, with 85% to 90% of them counted one time only. Less than 3.5% of the sample is taken by the ten largest. Material: peripheral blood. The receptors stem from a man aged 30 to 39 with COVID-19, enrolled during active disease.

The V call is TRBV28, the J call TRBJ1-2; no clear D. The CDR3 length is 14 residues. Trimming removed 1 base from V and 3 bases from J, with 9 bases in between. From germline, CDR1 is MDHEN and CDR2 SYDVKM. The CDR3 DNA follows: TGTGCCAGCAGTTTATCCCCCAGCGACTATGGCTACACCTTC. Residues: CASSLSPSDYGYTF.

The V gene is TRBV11-3, the J gene TRBJ2-5; 10 bases are shared with TRBD2. Germline V gene sequence: CDR1 SGHNT, CDR2 YENEEA. Trimming at V came to 1 base and at J to 3 bases, leaving 2 bases not matched to a gene. The CDR3 length is 15 residues. The CDR3 nucleotides are TGTGCCAGCAGCTTAGGGACTAGCGGTGAAGAGACCCAGTACTTC. It codes for CASSLGTSGEETQYF.

This clone has just one count. The chain is built from TRBV5-5 and TRBJ1-1; D might be TRBD1 (6 bases). Per the germline V gene, CDR1 is SGHKS and CDR2 is YYEKEE (reference sequence). The V gene lost 1 base and the J gene lost 2 bases, with 12 bases spanning the gap. The CDR3 has 15 residues. The CDR3 is CASSLYQGTNTEAFF. The CDR3 nucleotides are TGTGCCAGCAGCTTGTACCAGGGGACAAACACTGAAGCTTTCTTT.

The chain links TRBV24-1 to TRBJ2-5, with TRBD1 matching over 7 bases. Trimming took 4 bases from V and 3 from J; bases not matched to a gene: 4. Germline V lookup: CDR1 KGHDR, CDR2 SFDVKD. This CDR3 region has 14 residues. The DNA for the CDR3 is TGTGCCACCAGTGAAGGGACAGCTGAAGAGACCCAGTACTTC. This translates into CATSEGTAEETQYF.

The chain uses TRBV4-3 and TRBJ2-1, with 11 bases fitting TRBD2. Trimming took 0 bases from V and 2 from J; bases not matched to a gene: 12. The CDR3 runs to 20 residues. The germline gives CDR1 LGHNA, CDR2 YSLEER. CDR3 DNA: TGCGCCAGCAGCCAAGACGGAGTAGCGGGAGGGTTCAGCACCTACAATGAGCAGTTCTTC. Its protein product is CASSQDGVAGGFSTYNEQFF.

The chain combines TRBV4-1 with TRBJ2-1; 15 nucleotides match TRBD2. Looked up from germline, CDR1 is MGHRA and CDR2 is YSYEKL. Losses at the gene ends were 3 bases for V and 7 bases for J; bases not matched to a gene: 22. The CDR3 extends over 22 amino acids. CDR3 amino acids: CASSHPLGPGTSGRHGRNEQFF. The CDR3 DNA reads TGCGCCAGCAGCCACCCTTTGGGTCCCGGGACTAGCGGGAGGCACGGGAGGAATGAGCAGTTCTTC.

The CDR3 nucleotides are TGTGCCAGCAGCTTGACAGGGAGTGACACTGAAGCTTTCTTT. Translation gives CASSLTGSDTEAFF. V gene TRBV5-5 combines with J gene TRBJ1-1; weak D call: TRBD1 (6 bases). The CDR3 extends over 14 amino acids. CDR1 and CDR2 (germline): SGHKS, YYEKEE (reference sequence). Trimming pared 1 base from V and 3 bases from J, leaving 10 bases between.

The chain recombines TRBV28 with TRBJ2-3; TRBD2 agrees at 11 bases. Germline V CDR1 and CDR2: MDHEN, SYDVKM. The V segment lost 11 bases and the J segment 1 base; nucleotides outside the gene matches: 2. The CDR3 runs to 13 residues. As DNA, the CDR3 is TGTGCCTTACTAGCGGGAGGCACAGATACGCAGTATTTT. Encoded protein: CALLAGGTDTQYF.

This clone appeared once. This sequence joins TRBV11-2 and TRBJ2-1; D is ambiguous. The CDR3 is 11 residues long. V lost 5 bases, J lost 3 bases, and 2 bases lay in between. Germline CDR1 reads SGHAT; CDR2 reads FQNNGV. CDR3 sequence reads: CASSHYNEQFF. The CDR3, as DNA: TGTGCCAGCAGCCACTACAATGAGCAGTTCTTC.